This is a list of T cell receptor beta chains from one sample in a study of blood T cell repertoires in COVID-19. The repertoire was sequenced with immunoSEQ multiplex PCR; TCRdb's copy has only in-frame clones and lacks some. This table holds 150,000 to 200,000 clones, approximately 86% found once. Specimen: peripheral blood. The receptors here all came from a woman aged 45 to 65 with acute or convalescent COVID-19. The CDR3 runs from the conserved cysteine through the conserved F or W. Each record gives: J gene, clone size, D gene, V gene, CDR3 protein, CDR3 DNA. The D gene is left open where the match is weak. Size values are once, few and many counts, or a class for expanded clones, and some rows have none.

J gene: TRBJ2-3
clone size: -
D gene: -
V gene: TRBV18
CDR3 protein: CASSPGRGSADTQYF
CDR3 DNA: TGTGCCAGCTCACCAGGCAGGGGATCGGCAGATACGCAGTATTTT

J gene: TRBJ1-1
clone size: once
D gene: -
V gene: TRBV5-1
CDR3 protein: CASSLERNTEAFF
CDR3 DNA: TGCGCCAGCAGCTTGGAGAGGAACACTGAAGCTTTCTTT

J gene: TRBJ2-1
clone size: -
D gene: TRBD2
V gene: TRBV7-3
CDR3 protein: CASSLTQAGLNEQFF
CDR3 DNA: TGTGCCAGCAGCTTAACGCAAGCGGGGCTTAATGAGCAGTTCTTC

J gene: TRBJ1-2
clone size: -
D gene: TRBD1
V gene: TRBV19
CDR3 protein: CASSIGQGLNYGYTF
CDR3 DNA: TGTGCCAGTAGTATAGGACAGGGGTTAAACTATGGCTACACCTTC

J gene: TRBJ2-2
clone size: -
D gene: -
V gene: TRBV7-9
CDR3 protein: CASSVTKDTGELFF
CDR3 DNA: TGTGCCAGCAGCGTGACTAAGGACACCGGGGAGCTGTTTTTT

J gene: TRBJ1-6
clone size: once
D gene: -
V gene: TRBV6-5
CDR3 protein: CASRRQSSYNSPLHF
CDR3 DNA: TGTGCCAGCAGACGACAGAGCTCCTATAATTCACCCCTCCACTTT

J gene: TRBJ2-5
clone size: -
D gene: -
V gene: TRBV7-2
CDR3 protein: CASRSLDGAGQYF
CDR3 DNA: TGTGCCAGCCGATCCCTCGATGGGGCAGGCCAGTACTTC

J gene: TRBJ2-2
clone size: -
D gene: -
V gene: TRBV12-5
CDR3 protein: CASGLTGELFF
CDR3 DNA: TGTGCTAGTGGTCTAACCGGGGAGCTGTTTTTT

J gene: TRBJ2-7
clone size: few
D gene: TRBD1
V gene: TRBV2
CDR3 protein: CASRPGQRYEQYF
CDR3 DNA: TGTGCCAGCAGGCCGGGACAGAGATACGAGCAGTACTTC

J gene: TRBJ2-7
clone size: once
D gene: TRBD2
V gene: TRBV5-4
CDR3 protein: CASSSGRDSYEQYF
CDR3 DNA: TGTGCCAGCAGCTCAGGGAGGGATTCTTACGAGCAGTACTTC

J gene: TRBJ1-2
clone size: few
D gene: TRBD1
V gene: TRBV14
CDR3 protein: CASSQVGAYGTDLLVNYGYTF
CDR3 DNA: TGTGCCAGCAGCCAAGTTGGAGCTTATGGGACAGATTTACTCGTTAACTATGGCTACACCTTC

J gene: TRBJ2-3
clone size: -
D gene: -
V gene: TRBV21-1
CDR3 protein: CAPQGTSATDTQYF
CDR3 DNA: TGTGCCCCCCAAGGGACTAGTGCCACAGATACGCAGTATTTT

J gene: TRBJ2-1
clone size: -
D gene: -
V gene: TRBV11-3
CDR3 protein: CASSFSGKGYNEQFF
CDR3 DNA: TGTGCCAGCAGCTTTTCAGGGAAGGGGTACAATGAGCAGTTCTTC

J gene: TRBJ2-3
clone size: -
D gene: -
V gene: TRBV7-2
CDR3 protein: CASSLRIADTQYF
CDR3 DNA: TGTGCCAGCAGCTTGAGAATAGCGGATACGCAGTATTTT

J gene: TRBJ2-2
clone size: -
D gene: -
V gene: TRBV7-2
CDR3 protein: CASSLLGRNTGELFF
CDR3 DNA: TGTGCCAGCAGCCTTCTTGGGAGGAACACCGGGGAGCTGTTTTTT

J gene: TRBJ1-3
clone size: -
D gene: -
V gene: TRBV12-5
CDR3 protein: CASVGPSGNTIYF
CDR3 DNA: TGTGCTAGTGTTGGGCCCTCTGGAAACACCATATATTTT

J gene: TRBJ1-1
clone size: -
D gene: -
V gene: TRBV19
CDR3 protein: CASSIPGMNTEAFF
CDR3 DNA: TGTGCCAGTAGTATTCCGGGTATGAACACTGAAGCTTTCTTT

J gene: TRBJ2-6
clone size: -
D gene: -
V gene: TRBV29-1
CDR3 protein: CSVVEAGSGANVLTF
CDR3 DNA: TGCAGCGTTGTTGAGGCGGGCTCTGGGGCCAACGTCCTGACTTTC

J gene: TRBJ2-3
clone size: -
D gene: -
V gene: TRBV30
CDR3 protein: CAWSERGDTQYF
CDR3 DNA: TGTGCCTGGAGTGAAAGGGGAGATACGCAGTATTTT

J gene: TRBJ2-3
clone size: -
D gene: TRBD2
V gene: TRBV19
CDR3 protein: CASTKPGLAGYTDTQYF
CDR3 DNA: TGTGCCAGTACTAAGCCTGGGCTAGCGGGCTACACAGATACGCAGTATTTT

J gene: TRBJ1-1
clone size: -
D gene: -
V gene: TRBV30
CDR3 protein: CVGGRNTEAFF
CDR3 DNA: TGTGTCGGGGGGAGGAACACTGAAGCTTTCTTT

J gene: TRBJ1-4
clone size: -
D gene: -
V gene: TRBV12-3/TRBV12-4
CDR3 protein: CASRAQREKLFF
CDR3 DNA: TGTGCCAGCAGAGCGCAAAGGGAAAAACTGTTTTTT

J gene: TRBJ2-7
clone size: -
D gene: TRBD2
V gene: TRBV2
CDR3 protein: CASRFAGLYEQYF
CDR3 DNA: TGTGCCAGCAGATTTGCGGGACTATACGAGCAGTACTTC

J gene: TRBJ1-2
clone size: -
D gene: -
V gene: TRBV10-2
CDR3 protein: CASSESIGPAGGYTF
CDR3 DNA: TGCGCCAGCAGTGAGTCGATTGGGCCCGCTGGTGGCTACACCTTC

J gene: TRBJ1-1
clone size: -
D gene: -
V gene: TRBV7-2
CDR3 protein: CASSLVATVNTEAFF
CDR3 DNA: TGTGCCAGCAGCTTAGTAGCGACGGTGAACACTGAAGCTTTCTTT

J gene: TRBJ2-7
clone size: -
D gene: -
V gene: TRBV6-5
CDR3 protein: CASSYKRGGESYEQYF
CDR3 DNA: TGTGCCAGCAGTTACAAACGAGGGGGTGAATCCTACGAGCAGTACTTC

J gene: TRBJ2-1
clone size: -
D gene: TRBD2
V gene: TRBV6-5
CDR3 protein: CASSRSGGMNEQFF
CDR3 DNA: TGTGCCAGCAGTCGTAGCGGGGGTATGAATGAGCAGTTCTTC

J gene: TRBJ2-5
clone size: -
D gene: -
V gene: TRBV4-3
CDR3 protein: CASSQNTGLAGETQYF
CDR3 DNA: TGCGCCAGCAGCCAAAACACCGGTCTAGCTGGTGAGACCCAGTACTTC

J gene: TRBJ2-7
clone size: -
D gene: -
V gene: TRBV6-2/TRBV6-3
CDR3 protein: CASSYSNRAYEQYF
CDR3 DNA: TGTGCCAGCAGTTACTCGAACAGGGCCTACGAGCAGTACTTC

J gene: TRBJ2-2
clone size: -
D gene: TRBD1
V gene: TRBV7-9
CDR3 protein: CASSLYRGRGGELFF
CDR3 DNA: TGTGCCAGCAGCTTGTACAGGGGGCGCGGCGGGGAGCTGTTTTTT

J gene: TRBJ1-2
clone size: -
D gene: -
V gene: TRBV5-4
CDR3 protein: CASSFREYGYTF
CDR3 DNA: TGTGCCAGCAGCTTCCGGGAATATGGCTACACCTTC

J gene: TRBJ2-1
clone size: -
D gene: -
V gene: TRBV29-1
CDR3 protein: CSAGLLRDNEQFF
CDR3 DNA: TGCAGCGCCGGACTCCTCCGAGACAATGAGCAGTTCTTC

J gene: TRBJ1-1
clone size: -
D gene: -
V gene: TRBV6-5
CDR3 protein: CASSYPGQEKAFF
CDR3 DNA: TGTGCCAGCAGTTACCCGGGACAAGAAAAAGCTTTCTTT

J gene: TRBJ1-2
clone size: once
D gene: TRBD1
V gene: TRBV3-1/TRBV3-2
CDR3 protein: CASSLRDSSGYGYTF
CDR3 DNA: TGTGCCAGCAGCCTCAGGGACAGCTCGGGCTATGGCTACACCTTC

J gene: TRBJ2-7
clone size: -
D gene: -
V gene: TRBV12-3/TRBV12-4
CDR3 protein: CASSLDGRWEQYF
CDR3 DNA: TGTGCCAGCAGTTTAGATGGCAGATGGGAGCAGTACTTC

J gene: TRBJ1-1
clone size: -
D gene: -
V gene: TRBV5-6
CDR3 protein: CASTSGRDGERENTEAFF
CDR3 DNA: TGTGCCAGCACCTCAGGGAGGGATGGGGAAAGAGAGAACACTGAAGCTTTCTTT

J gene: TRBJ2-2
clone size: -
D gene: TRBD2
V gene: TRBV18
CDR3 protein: CASSPPWASGNTGELFF
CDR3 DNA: TGTGCCAGCTCACCACCATGGGCTAGCGGCAACACCGGGGAGCTGTTTTTT

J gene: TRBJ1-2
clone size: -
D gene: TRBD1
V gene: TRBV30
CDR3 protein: CAWGDRGDGYTF
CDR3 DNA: TGTGCCTGGGGTGACAGGGGAGATGGCTACACCTTC

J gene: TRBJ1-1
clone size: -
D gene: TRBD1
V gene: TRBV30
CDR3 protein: CAWSEGGRGTEAFF
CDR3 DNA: TGTGCCTGGAGTGAAGGGGGCAGGGGCACTGAAGCTTTCTTT

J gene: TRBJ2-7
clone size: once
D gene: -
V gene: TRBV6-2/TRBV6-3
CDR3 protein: CASSNMKKYEQYF
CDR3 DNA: TGTGCCAGCAGCAACATGAAGAAGTACGAGCAGTACTTC

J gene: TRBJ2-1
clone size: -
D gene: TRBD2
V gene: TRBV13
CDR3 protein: CASSLRGGAEQFF
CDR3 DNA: TGTGCCAGCAGCTTACGGGGAGGGGCTGAGCAGTTCTTC

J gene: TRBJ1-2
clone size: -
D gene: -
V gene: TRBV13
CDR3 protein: CASSSRGLYGYTF
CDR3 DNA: TGTGCCAGCAGCTCAAGGGGACTCTATGGCTACACCTTC

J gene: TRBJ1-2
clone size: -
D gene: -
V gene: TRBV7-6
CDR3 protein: CASSLATGPNYGYTF
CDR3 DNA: TGTGCCAGCAGCTTAGCGACAGGCCCTAACTATGGCTACACCTTC

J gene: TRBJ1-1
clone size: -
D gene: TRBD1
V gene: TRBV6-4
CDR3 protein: CASSKTGSTEAFF
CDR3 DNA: TGTGCCAGCAGCAAGACAGGGAGCACTGAAGCTTTCTTT

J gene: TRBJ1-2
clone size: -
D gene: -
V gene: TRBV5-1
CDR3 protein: CASSSEATAYGYTF
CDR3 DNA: TGCGCCAGCAGCTCTGAGGCGACGGCGTATGGCTACACCTTC

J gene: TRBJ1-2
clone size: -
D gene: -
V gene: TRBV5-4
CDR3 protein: CASRLWGAGYGYTF
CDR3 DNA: TGTGCCAGCAGGTTGTGGGGCGCTGGGTATGGCTACACCTTC

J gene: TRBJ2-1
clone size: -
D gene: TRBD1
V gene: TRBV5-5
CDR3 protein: CASSPGTGAYNEQFF
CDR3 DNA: TGTGCCAGCAGCCCCGGGACAGGTGCCTACAATGAGCAGTTCTTC

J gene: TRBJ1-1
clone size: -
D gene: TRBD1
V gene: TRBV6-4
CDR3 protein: CASSGDRSKGAEAFF
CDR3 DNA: TGTGCCAGCAGCGGGGACAGGTCTAAAGGGGCTGAAGCTTTCTTT

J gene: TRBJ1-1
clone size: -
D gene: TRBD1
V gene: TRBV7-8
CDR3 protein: CASSEGWTGVRRPSITEAFF
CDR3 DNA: TGTGCCAGCAGCGAGGGTTGGACAGGGGTTAGAAGGCCTTCCATTACTGAAGCTTTCTTT

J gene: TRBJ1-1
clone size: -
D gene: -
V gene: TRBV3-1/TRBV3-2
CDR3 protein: CASSQASQGGTEAFF
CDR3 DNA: TGTGCCAGCAGCCAAGCGTCCCAGGGAGGGACTGAAGCTTTCTTT

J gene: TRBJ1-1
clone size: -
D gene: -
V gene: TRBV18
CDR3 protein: CASSPGDTEAFF
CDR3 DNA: TGTGCCAGCTCACCGGGCGACACTGAAGCTTTCTTT

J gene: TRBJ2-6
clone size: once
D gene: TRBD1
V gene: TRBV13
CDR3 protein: CASSTWTGLSGANVLTF
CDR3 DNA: TGTGCCAGCAGCACCTGGACAGGGCTCTCTGGGGCCAACGTCCTGACTTTC

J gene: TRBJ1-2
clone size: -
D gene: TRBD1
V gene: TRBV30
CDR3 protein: CAWSVGQGGGYTF
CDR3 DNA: TGTGCCTGGAGTGTGGGACAGGGAGGTGGCTACACCTTC

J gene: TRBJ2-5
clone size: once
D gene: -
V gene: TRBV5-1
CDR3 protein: CASSLMDSQETQYF
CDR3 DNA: TGCGCCAGCAGCTTGATGGACAGTCAAGAGACCCAGTACTTC

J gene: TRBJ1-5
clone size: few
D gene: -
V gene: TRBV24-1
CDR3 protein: CATSDNNQPQHF
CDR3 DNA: TGTGCCACCAGTGACAATAATCAGCCCCAGCATTTT

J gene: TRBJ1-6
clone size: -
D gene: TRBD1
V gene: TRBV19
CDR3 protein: CASSTRTGHSYNSPLHF
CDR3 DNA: TGTGCCAGTAGTACCCGGACAGGCCACTCCTATAATTCACCCCTCCACTTT

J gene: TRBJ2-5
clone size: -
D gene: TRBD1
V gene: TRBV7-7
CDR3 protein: CASSLNRGETQYF
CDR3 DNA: TGTGCCAGCAGCTTAAACAGGGGAGAGACCCAGTACTTC

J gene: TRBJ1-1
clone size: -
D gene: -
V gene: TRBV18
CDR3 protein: CASSLQTTVMNTEAFF
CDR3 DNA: TGTGCCAGCTCACTTCAGACGACAGTAATGAACACTGAAGCTTTCTTT

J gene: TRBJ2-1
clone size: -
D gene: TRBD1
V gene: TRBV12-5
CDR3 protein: CASGLQAGGSYNEQFF
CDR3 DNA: TGTGCTAGTGGCCTCCAAGCAGGGGGATCCTACAATGAGCAGTTCTTC

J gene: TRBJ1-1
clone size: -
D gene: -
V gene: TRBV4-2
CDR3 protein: CASSQETRGDTEAFF
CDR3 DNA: TGTGCCAGCAGCCAAGAAACCAGGGGAGACACTGAAGCTTTCTTT